This paragraph reports one TCR beta chain. The antigen is not known. CDR3 length: 11 residues. The ends were cut back, 7 bases at V and 6 bases at J, with 8 bases in the middle. Germline CDR1 and CDR2: MNHNY and SVGAGI (reference sequence). These data come from a study of beta chain features in type 1 diabetes. The overall study: Patients and healthy donors were similar in age, gender and cell yields. The study's findings and limits: For Type 1 diabetes patients, all four CD4+ subsets carried TCRB CDR3s that were moderately but significantly shorter. VDJ junctions sequenced from type 1 diabetes patients showed fewer insertions and more deletions. Although PCR might favor shorter templates, it would do so equally in patients and controls.

All of the isolated RNA was reverse transcribed, so expressed TCRB transcripts were sequenced. Using immunoSEQ multiplex PCR, the repertoire was profiled, and TCRdb retains in-frame clones only, with some absent. Here the sample spans hundreds of thousands of clones, around an eighth being singletons. Without exception, sorted populations had purity beyond 98%. This TCR was sampled from a man between 18 and 35 years old with type 1 diabetes. This chain uses TRBV6-6 with TRBJ2-3; D not certain. Sequenced: naive CD4+ T cells from blood. This CDR3 reads CASTLLDTQYF. For the CDR3, the DNA is TGTGCCAGCACCTTGCTGGATACGCAGTATTTT.